The 23 T cell receptor beta chains reported below all come from one sample, sequenced in a study of shared clonotypes between healthy human individuals. Clones were sequenced by immunoSEQ multiplex PCR, and TCRdb holds only the in-frame ones, with some missing. The sample lists roughly 410,000 clones, approximately 97% seen once, with about 0.32% in the top ten. Sequenced: memory CD8+ T cells sorted from blood. Subset here: CD45RO+ cells pooled with CCR7-negative TemRA cells. The receptors derive from a man aged 30 to 39 in good health.

The chain uses TRBV10-3 and TRBJ2-7; 7 positions agree with TRBD2. V dropped 4 bases and J dropped 2; count of bases not matched to a gene: 5. This CDR3 has 14 amino acids. Germline loops: CDR1 ENHRY, CDR2 SYGVKD. The CDR3 DNA sequence: TGTGCCATCAGTGGAAGCCGGGGGGCCTACGAGCAGTACTTC. This translates into CAISGSRGAYEQYF.

The CDR3 nucleotides read TGCGCCAGCAGGGAAGGGCACGGGGAGCTGTTTTTT. Translating it yields CASREGHGELFF. The chain is built from TRBV10-2 and TRBJ2-2; no firm D call. The CDR3 runs to 12 residues. With 6 bases removed from V and 7 bases from J, the gap between germline ends came to 9 bases. Germline V gene lookup returns CDR1 WSHSY and CDR2 SAAADI.

This clone occurred once. This rearrangement joins TRBV4-2 to TRBJ2-7, with D perhaps TRBD1 (6 bases). The CDR3 spans 12 residues. Trimming left V 4 bases short and J 10 bases short, with 14 bases between. Germline lookup yields CDR1 LGHNA and CDR2 YNFKEQ. CDR3 sequence reads: CASSLGTKKQYF. The CDR3 DNA follows: TGTGCCAGCAGCCTCGGGACAAAGAAACAGTACTTC.

The CDR3 region is CASIPSGSYPDTQYF. The CDR3 nucleotides read TGTGCCAGCATCCCAAGTGGTTCATACCCAGATACGCAGTATTTT. The J gene is TRBJ2-3, the V gene TRBV6-9; D unresolved. In germline, CDR1 is MNHGY, CDR2 SVAAGI. Trimming took off 7 bases at V and 4 bases at J, with 18 bases between the two ends. The CDR3 covers 15 residues.

V and J are TRBV6-6 and TRBJ1-4; D perhaps matches TRBD1 (6 bases). This CDR3 is built from 16 residues. CDR1 and CDR2 from the germline V gene are MNHNY and SVGAGI (reference sequence). The ends were cut back, 4 bases at V and 0 bases at J, with 12 bases in the middle. The CDR3 DNA sequence: TGTGCCAGCAGTTTTCGACAGGCCACAACTAATGAAAAACTGTTTTTT. This encodes CASSFRQATTNEKLFF.

V usage is TRBV28 and J usage is TRBJ2-1; D call uncertain. Germline loops: CDR1 MDHEN, CDR2 SYDVKM. The CDR3 spans 12 residues. V gave up 2 bases and J gave up 4 bases, with 3 bases separating them. The DNA of the CDR3 is TGTGCCAGCAGTTTACAATACAATGAGCAGTTCTTC. Amino acids: CASSLQYNEQFF.

The chain joins TRBV29-1 to TRBJ1-4; D may be TRBD1 (5 bases). Germline V CDR1 and CDR2: SQVTM, ANQGSEA. The CDR3 covers 15 residues. V lost 4 bases, J lost 11 bases, and 23 bases lay in between. The CDR3 sequence is CSVVFAGPRASKLFF. The CDR3 DNA is TGCAGCGTTGTTTTTGCAGGGCCCCGCGCTAGCAAACTGTTTTTT. The variable domain in full, with the rest retrieved from reference TRBV29-1 and TRBJ1-4, is SAVISQKPSRDICQRGTSLTIQCQVDSQVTMMFWYRQQPGQSLTLIATANQGSEATYESGFVIDKFPISRPNLTFSTLTVSNMSPEDSSIYLCSVVFAGPRASKLFFGSGTQLSVL.

The chain is built from TRBV5-1 and TRBJ2-7; 7 bases are shared with TRBD2. Germline V gene lookup returns CDR1 SGHRS and CDR2 YFSETQ. The V gene end was trimmed by 2 bases and the J gene end by 0 bases; junction bases not matched to a gene: 2. The CDR3 sequence is 14 residues long. CDR3 coding DNA: TGCGCCAGCAGCTTCAGGACTAGCTCCTACGAGCAGTACTTC. It codes for CASSFRTSSYEQYF.

The chain employs TRBV5-4 and TRBJ1-2; 8 bases are shared with TRBD1. The CDR3 spans 18 residues. Unmatched junction bases numbered 19, after V lost 4 bases and J lost 5 bases. The germline V gene has CDR1 SGHNT and CDR2 YYREEE (reference sequence). The CDR3 DNA is TGTGCCAGCAGCCCGCCCCACAGGGGGGGCTTTTCTTCTTATGGCTACACCTTC. It encodes CASSPPHRGGFSSYGYTF.

The chain carries TRBV7-2 and TRBJ2-5, with D possibly being TRBD1 (5 bases). Germline V gene lookup returns CDR1 SGHTA and CDR2 FQGNSA. The CDR3 has 13 amino acids. V shed 3 bases and J shed 2 bases, with 7 bases lying between them. CDR3 sequence: CASSFGQQETQYF. The CDR3, as DNA: TGTGCCAGCAGCTTCGGACAACAAGAGACCCAGTACTTC.

The chain has TRBV19 and TRBJ2-1; D possibly corresponds to TRBD2 (6 bases). Trimming removed 3 bases from V and 2 bases from J, with 17 bases in between. This CDR3 has 17 amino acids. CDR1 is LNHDA, CDR2 SQIVND, per germline (reference sequence). CDR3 residues: CASSIPNQGGPYNEQFF. In DNA form, the CDR3 reads TGTGCCAGTAGTATCCCAAATCAGGGAGGCCCCTACAATGAGCAGTTCTTC.

The chain recombines TRBV19 with TRBJ2-7; possibly TRBD1 or TRBD2 for D (5 bases each). CDR3 length: 14 residues. V shed 0 bases and J shed 4 bases, with 10 bases lying between them. Germline V gene lookup returns CDR1 LNHDA and CDR2 SQIVND (reference sequence). The CDR3: CASSIEGVGYEQYF. The CDR3 DNA is TGTGCCAGTAGTATAGAGGGGGTAGGGTACGAGCAGTACTTC.

This chain joins TRBV11-3 and TRBJ2-2, with 7 bases identical to TRBD2. CDR3 length equals 14 residues. From germline, CDR1 is SGHNT and CDR2 YENEEA. The V segment lost 1 base and the J segment 7 bases; nucleotides outside the gene matches: 3. The CDR3 reads CASSLGGSVGELFF. CDR3 nucleotide sequence: TGTGCCAGCAGCTTAGGCGGGAGCGTCGGGGAGCTGTTTTTT.

The gene calls are TRBV6-6 and TRBJ2-5, with TRBD2 as a possible D gene (6 bases). V gave up 5 bases and J gave up 4 bases, with 11 bases separating them. Germline V gene lookup returns CDR1 MNHNY and CDR2 SVGAGI (reference sequence). The CDR3 has 13 amino acids. CDR3 sequence: CASSPEGGETQYF. The CDR3 bases are TGTGCCAGCAGTCCAGAGGGAGGAGAGACCCAGTACTTC.

CDR3 sequence (DNA): TGTGCCAGCTCTGGGGGCCTAGGGAGCTCCTACGAGCAGTACTTC. It encodes CASSGGLGSSYEQYF. V and J are TRBV18 and TRBJ2-7, with D possibly being TRBD1 (6 bases). The germline V gene has CDR1 KGHSH and CDR2 LQKENI. Trimming pared 6 bases from V and 0 bases from J, leaving 15 bases between. The CDR3 contains 15 residues.

This clone came up once. V is TRBV21-1 and J is TRBJ2-2; no check of the table's D call, TRBD2, against the DNA was made. TRBV21-1 is given as a pseudogene. The CDR3 has 16 residues. The CDR3 sequence: CASSKVRETNTGELFF. For the CDR3, the DNA is TGTGCCAGCAGCAAAGTGCGGGAGACGAACACCGGGGAGCTGTTTTTT.

V gene TRBV5-1 combines with J gene TRBJ2-3, with D possibly TRBD2 on 5 matching bases. The germline CDR1 and CDR2 sequences are SGHRS and YFSETQ. The CDR3 is made up of 15 amino acids. The V and J ends lost 4 bases and 3 bases respectively, with 15 bases between them. CDR3 region: CASSRGPVETDTQYF. CDR3 in DNA: TGCGCCAGCAGCCGAGGGCCGGTAGAGACAGATACGCAGTATTTT.

This clone has only one observation. The V and J genes are TRBV4-1 and TRBJ2-3; 10 bases match TRBD1. The germline V gene has CDR1 MGHRA and CDR2 YSYEKL. With V trimmed by 3 bases and J by 1 base, 7 bases remained unmatched. The CDR3 sequence is 17 residues long. The CDR3 is CASSHDPGTGGTDTQYF. The CDR3 coding sequence is TGCGCCAGCAGCCATGACCCCGGGACAGGGGGCACAGATACGCAGTATTTT.

The rearrangement links TRBV19 to TRBJ1-2; D remains unclear. V lost 2 bases, J lost 4 bases, and 5 bases lay in between. Germline V gene data show CDR1 as LNHDA and CDR2 as SQIVND (reference sequence). The CDR3 totals 12 residues. The CDR3 bases are TGTGCCAGTAGTATACCCATCTATGGCTACACCTTC. Translated: CASSIPIYGYTF.

This clone was detected once. The chain links TRBV5-5 to TRBJ1-5; no clear D gene. Germline CDR1 is SGHKS and CDR2 is YYEKEE (reference sequence). The CDR3 contains 13 residues. The V gene lost 0 bases and the J gene lost 4 bases, with 5 bases spanning the gap. The CDR3 nucleotides are TGTGCCAGCAGCTTGGAGGAGAATCAGCCCCAGCATTTT. This sequence encodes CASSLEENQPQHF.

The chain carries TRBV2 and TRBJ1-1; maybe TRBD1 (5 bases). CDR1 SNHLY and CDR2 FYNNEI come from the germline V gene. CDR3 length equals 18 residues. V dropped 4 bases and J dropped 0 bases, with 21 bases sitting between them. DNA for the CDR3: TGTGCCAGCAGTGTAGAACAGGCCAAGTGGGGGATGAACACTGAAGCTTTCTTT. It is translated as CASSVEQAKWGMNTEAFF.

The count of this clone is one. This rearrangement joins TRBV5-4 to TRBJ1-3; D is undetermined. V was shortened by 1 base and J by 0 bases, with 5 bases between the two germline ends. The CDR3 is 14 amino acids. The V gene's germline CDR1 is SGHNT and CDR2 YYREEE (reference sequence). The CDR3 spells CASSLSLSGNTIYF. The CDR3, as DNA: TGTGCCAGCAGCTTGTCCCTCTCTGGAAACACCATATATTTT.

Here the CDR3 DNA reads TGTGCCACTAGGAGCACAGATACGCAGTATTTT. The encoded protein is CATRSTDTQYF. The V and J genes are TRBV2 and TRBJ2-3, with unresolved D. V lost 10 bases to trimming and J lost 0 bases, with 5 bases between them. Germline CDR1 is SNHLY and CDR2 is FYNNEI. The CDR3 sequence is 11 residues long.